The 26 T cell receptor beta chains given below trace back to one sample, sequenced in a study of molecular identifiers for immune sequencing clone quantification. TCRdb ran MiXCR on the PCR reads and lists one entry per CDR3 protein. In the table there are about 510,000 distinct CDR3 sequences, 20% to 25% of which are singletons. The sample taken for sequencing was naive CD8+ T cells from blood, with Jurkat cell RNA spiked in. This sample's subset: FACS-sorted CD8+CD4-CCR7+CD45RA+ naive T cells. These receptors all stem from a human donor in good health. Some libraries in this study had Jurkat cell RNA spiked in.

A few counts support this clonotype. The chain recombines TRBV20-1 with TRBJ2-7, with 11 bases identical to TRBD1. The CDR3 runs 15 residues. The germline V gene encodes CDR1 DFQATT and CDR2 SNEGSKA (reference sequence). The V and J ends lost 3 bases and 3 bases, in that order; junction bases with no gene match: 7. The DNA of the CDR3 is TGCAGTGCTAGGAGCCCGGGACAGGGGGACTACGAGCAGTACTTC. Amino acids: CSARSPGQGDYEQYF.

This clonotype was seen repeatedly, ten times or more. The J gene is TRBJ2-2, the V gene TRBV7-9; D tentatively reads TRBD1 or TRBD2 (6 bases each). V dropped 1 base and J dropped 2 bases, with 8 bases sitting between them. Germline lookup yields CDR1 SEHNR and CDR2 FQNEAQ (reference sequence). This CDR3 is built from 15 residues. CDR3 amino acids: CASSLVGGNTGELFF. For the CDR3, the DNA is TGTGCCAGCAGCTTAGTCGGGGGCAACACCGGGGAGCTGTTTTTT.

Comments on this clonotype: A much bigger clone sits one base away, suggesting this may be a read error. The chain combines TRBV28 with TRBJ1-5, with D perhaps TRBD1 (6 bases). Trimming stripped 1 base from V and 4 bases from J, with 26 bases between. Germline CDR1 reads MDHEN; CDR2 reads SYDVKM. The CDR3 is 20 amino acids. CDR3 nucleotides: TGTGCCAGCAGTTTATTCTCGGTTTTGTTGGGGGGCAGGTTGAATCAGCCCCAGCATTTT. Its protein product is CASSLFSVLLGGRLNQPQHF.

This clonotype was seen only a few times. This chain connects TRBV5-8 to TRBJ1-5, with 11 bases aligning to TRBD1. Germline V gene sequence: CDR1 SGHTS, CDR2 YDEGEE. With 1 base clipped from V and 4 bases from J, the junction kept 13 bases outside the gene matches. This CDR3 region has 19 residues. CDR3 loop: CASSLTNRDRGDKNQPQHF. The DNA for the CDR3 is TGTGCCAGCAGCTTGACGAACCGGGACAGGGGGGATAAAAATCAGCCCCAGCATTTT.

This clonotype was counted many times. The chain couples TRBV4-3 to TRBJ2-7; 9 bases align to TRBD2. The CDR3 covers 15 residues. V lost 4 bases and J lost 1; bases outside the gene matches: 5. Germline lookup yields CDR1 LGHNA and CDR2 YSLEER. DNA of the CDR3: TGCGCCAGCAGCCGTTCTAGCGGGGCTTCCTACGAGCAGTACTTC. Its protein product is CASSRSSGASYEQYF.

This clonotype was found a few times. The chain joins TRBV4-3 to TRBJ1-1; D remains unclear. CDR1 and CDR2 from the germline V gene are LGHNA and YSLEER. V lost 9 bases to trimming and J lost 2 bases, with 13 bases between them. CDR3 length: 13 residues. The CDR3 sequence: CASQRERNTEAFF. CDR3 nucleotides: TGCGCCAGTCAAAGGGAGAGAAACACTGAAGCTTTCTTT.

Notes on this clonotype: A read error may explain this, as a much larger clone is one base away. The chain links TRBV7-8 to TRBJ2-7; D uncertain. The CDR3 runs to 13 residues. CDR1 and CDR2 from the germline V gene are SGHVS and FQNEAQ. The V end lost 5 bases, the J end lost 3 bases, and 11 bases lay between the germline ends. The CDR3 is CASSLRSIYEQYF. CDR3 coding DNA: TGTGCCAGCAGCCTCCGAAGTATCTACGAGCAGTACTTC.

This clonotype appeared once. The J gene is TRBJ2-5, the V gene TRBV6-6; the match to TRBD1 covers 9 bases. This CDR3 contains 16 residues. CDR1 is MNHNY and CDR2 is SVGAGI in the germline V gene (reference sequence). Trimming cost V 2 bases and J 1 base; bases outside gene matches: 5. CDR3 nucleotides: TGTGCCAGCAGTTACGGACAGGGGACGCCCCAAGAGACCCAGTACTTC. This codes for CASSYGQGTPQETQYF.

This clonotype was recorded at least ten times. This chain connects TRBV28 to TRBJ2-5; no clear D gene. V lost 3 bases and J lost 2, with 10 bases in between. The CDR3 is 14 residues long. CDR1 MDHEN and CDR2 SYDVKM come from the germline V gene. The CDR3 sequence is CASSFYDNQETQYF. The CDR3 DNA reads TGTGCCAGCAGTTTTTATGACAATCAAGAGACCCAGTACTTC.

The chain links TRBV29-1 to TRBJ2-7; TRBD2 aligns across 10 bases. The V gene's germline CDR1 is SQVTM and CDR2 ANQGSEA. The CDR3 is 17 residues long. After removal of 0 bases from V and 1 base from J, the junction contained 9 bases not matched to a gene. CDR3 sequence: CSVEDRLAGVGSYEQYF. In nucleotides, the CDR3 is TGCAGCGTTGAAGATCGCCTAGCGGGAGTTGGATCCTACGAGCAGTACTTC.

There are a few counts of this clonotype. The V and J genes are TRBV4-3 and TRBJ1-1, with D uncertain. The CDR3 is 13 residues long. Germline assignment: CDR1 LGHNA and CDR2 YSLEER. With 0 bases removed from V and 6 bases from J, the gap between germline ends came to 8 bases. The CDR3 loop reads CASSQDTVAEAFF. In DNA, the CDR3 is TGCGCCAGCAGCCAAGATACGGTCGCTGAAGCTTTCTTT.

This clonotype came up many times. The chain recombines TRBV7-9 with TRBJ2-3; 15 nucleotides match TRBD2. V was pared by 0 bases and J by 0 bases, with 4 bases of the junction left unmatched. Per the germline V gene, CDR1 is SEHNR and CDR2 is FQNEAQ (reference sequence). CDR3 length: 19 amino acids. The CDR3, as DNA: TGTGCCAGCAGCTTAGCGGGGACTAGCGGGAGGACTAGCACAGATACGCAGTATTTT. It is translated as CASSLAGTSGRTSTDTQYF.

This clonotype has just a few counts. The V and J genes are TRBV7-9 and TRBJ2-1, with TRBD2 as a possible D gene (5 bases). The ends were cut back, 5 bases at V and 0 bases at J, with 14 bases in the middle. Looked up from germline, CDR1 is SEHNR and CDR2 is FQNEAQ (reference sequence). The CDR3 runs to 16 residues. The CDR3 DNA follows: TGTGCCAGCAGCCTGAGGACTGTAAGCTCCTACAATGAGCAGTTCTTC. Protein: CASSLRTVSSYNEQFF.

This clonotype was seen many times. The chain joins TRBV29-1 to TRBJ1-1, with a possible D match to TRBD1 (5 bases). Germline assignment: CDR1 SQVTM and CDR2 ANQGSEA. Trimming stripped 3 bases from V and 7 bases from J, with 15 bases between. The CDR3 loop spans 13 amino acids. The CDR3 nucleotides are TGCAGCGTTGAGACCGGAGGGGCTAATGAAGCTTTCTTT. This encodes CSVETGGANEAFF.

This clonotype occurred many times. This chain joins TRBV2 and TRBJ2-2; maybe TRBD2 (6 bases). The V and J ends lost 11 bases and 2 bases respectively, with 15 bases between them. Germline CDR1 SNHLY, CDR2 FYNNEI. This CDR3 is 14 amino acids long. The CDR3 loop reads CAGEREENTGELFF. The CDR3 nucleotides read TGTGCCGGAGAAAGGGAGGAAAACACCGGGGAGCTGTTTTTT.

As concerns this clonotype: Given a much more abundant clone one base away, this may be a read error. The V and J genes are TRBV28 and TRBJ1-5; D not resolved. Germline assignment: CDR1 MDHEN and CDR2 SYDVKM. The CDR3 is made up of 14 amino acids. In DNA, the CDR3 is TGTGCCCGCAGTTTTTCGGTTACAAATCAGCCCCAGCATTTT. As protein: CARSFSVTNQPQHF.

A few counts support this clonotype. V gene TRBV6-2 or TRBV6-3 combines with J gene TRBJ2-3, with TRBD1 as a possible D gene (5 bases). Trimming took off 0 bases at V and 3 bases at J, with 13 bases between the two ends. CDR3 length equals 16 residues. Germline CDR1 MNHEY, CDR2 SVGEGT. For the CDR3, the DNA is TGTGCCAGCAGTTACTCGAGTTGGCAGGGAACAGATACGCAGTATTTT. Translated: CASSYSSWQGTDTQYF.

Only a few counts were recorded for this clonotype. V is TRBV4-1 and J is TRBJ2-5; D may be TRBD1 or TRBD2 (5 bases each). V was cut by 0 bases and J by 5 bases, with 13 bases left in between. CDR3 size: 15 residues. In germline, CDR1 is MGHRA, CDR2 YSYEKL. Here the CDR3 DNA reads TGCGCCAGCAGCCAAGACAGAGGGGTTTCGGAGACCCAGTACTTC. Protein: CASSQDRGVSETQYF.

This chain joins TRBV30 and TRBJ2-3; D not resolved. Trimming shortened V by 3 bases and J by 7 bases, and 11 bases separated the two germline ends. CDR1 is GTSNPN, CDR2 SVGIG, per germline (reference sequence). The CDR3 has 12 residues. The CDR3 sequence is CAWSLDAYTQYF. CDR3 coding DNA: TGTGCCTGGAGCTTAGATGCTTATACGCAGTATTTT.

Notes on this clonotype: A clone one base away is much larger, so this may be a read error. The chain uses TRBV7-6 and TRBJ1-1; 7 bases agree with TRBD1. The CDR3 extends over 13 amino acids. Germline CDR1 is SGHVS and CDR2 is FNYEAQ. This CDR3 reads CASSFGTVTEASF. CDR3 coding DNA: TGTGCCAGCAGCTTTGGGACAGTTACTGAAGCTTCCTTT.

Comment on this clonotype: A much larger clonotype is one base distant, so this may be a read error. The rearrangement links TRBV15 to TRBJ2-1; D possibly uses TRBD1 or TRBD2 (6 bases each). Trimming cost V 11 bases and J 9 bases, with 23 bases left between them. Germline lookup yields CDR1 LNHNV and CDR2 YYDKDF (reference sequence). The CDR3 consists of 14 residues. The CDR3 DNA sequence: TGTGCCGCCCGAAGAGGGGGGAGTGGTAGTGAGCAGTTCTTC. Protein product: CAARRGGSGSEQFF.

This clonotype showed up many times. This chain links TRBV9 with TRBJ1-1, with 11 nucleotides matching TRBD1. Trimming took 4 bases from V and 3 from J; bases not matched to a gene: 5. The germline gives CDR1 SGDLS, CDR2 YYNGEE. The CDR3 covers 15 residues. The CDR3 is CASSWVGQGDTEAFF. In DNA, the CDR3 is TGTGCCAGCAGCTGGGTGGGACAGGGGGACACTGAAGCTTTCTTT.

The V and J genes are TRBV30 and TRBJ1-2; 8 positions agree with TRBD1. Germline V gives CDR1 GTSNPN, CDR2 SVGIG (reference sequence). Trimming cost V 6 bases and J 4 bases; bases outside gene matches: 1. This CDR3 contains 11 residues. The CDR3 DNA follows: TGTGCCTGCACAGGGGGCTATGGCTACACCTTC. It yields the protein CACTGGYGYTF.

As concerns this clonotype: A read error is possible here, since a much larger clone lies one base away. This likely comes from a read error, as the CDR3 has no conserved phenylalanine or tryptophan at its end. The chain joins TRBV5-1 to TRBJ2-5; D is possibly TRBD2 (5 bases). The CDR3 runs to 13 residues. Germline V gene data show CDR1 as SGHRS and CDR2 as YFSETQ. Trimming stripped 5 bases from V and 5 bases from J, with 13 bases between. The CDR3 spells CASSGSGGETQYL. CDR3 in DNA: TGCGCCAGCAGTGGGTCCGGAGGTGAGACCCAGTACCTC.

The chain uses TRBV11-2 and TRBJ2-3; TRBD1 aligns across 8 bases. CDR3 length equals 16 residues. J gave up 3 bases and V 1 base, and 6 bases lay outside the gene matches. Germline CDR1 reads SGHAT; CDR2 reads FQNNGV. The DNA for the CDR3 is TGTGCCAGCAGCTTAGGGACAGGGCCATGGACAGATACGCAGTATTTT. Translation: CASSLGTGPWTDTQYF.

As for this clonotype: This could be a read error, since a much larger clone is one nucleotide away. The V gene is TRBV7-9, the J gene TRBJ2-3, with D possibly being TRBD1 (6 bases). Germline CDR1 reads SEHNR; CDR2 reads FQNEAQ (reference sequence). The CDR3 spans 15 residues. The CDR3 loop reads CASSPWTEYTDAQYF. CDR3 nucleotide sequence: TGTGCCAGCAGCCCGTGGACAGAATACACAGATGCGCAGTATTTT.